The T cell receptor (beta chain) under discussion was sequenced for a study of blood T cell repertoires in COVID-19. Study in general: The United States, Italy and Spain provided the acute and convalescent COVID-19 samples.

Original handling: Reference gene primer amplification gave estimated nucleated cell counts. Libraries were prepared by immunoSEQ multiplex PCR; TCRdb keeps only in-frame clonotypes and omits some of them. D and trimming were read from the DNA, whereas the V and J calls and clone size are those reported in that table. The table records some 44,000 clones, approximately 91% of them present only once. Sequenced sample: peripheral blood. This TCR was recovered from a human donor in a cohort sampled during active COVID-19.

This CDR3 reads CASREGGQGSDEQFF. The DNA for the CDR3 is TGTGCCAGCAGGGAAGGGGGACAGGGGTCTGATGAGCAGTTCTTC. The V gene is TRBV28, the J gene TRBJ2-1; 10 bases are a match to TRBD1. Per the germline V gene, CDR1 is MDHEN and CDR2 is SYDVKM. The CDR3 is made up of 15 amino acids. V dropped 6 bases and J dropped 8; count of bases not matched to a gene: 10.